The 13 T cell receptor beta chains in this list originate from one sample, sequenced in a study of early T cells in non-severe SARS-CoV-2 infection. MiXCR, run by TCRdb on the 5' RACE reads, gives a single entry per CDR3 protein. The sample contains about 83,000 distinct CDR3 sequences, 10% of which appear only once. This specimen consisted of whole blood, obtained at baseline. The receptors come from an adult who was a healthcare worker with PCR-confirmed SARS-CoV-2 infection or an uninfected control (not recorded which).

This clonotype was seen at least ten times. The chain is built from TRBV5-1 and TRBJ2-5, with D unresolved. The germline CDR1 and CDR2 sequences are SGHRS and YFSETQ. Trimming pared 4 bases from V and 4 bases from J, leaving 14 bases between. The CDR3 has 14 amino acids. DNA of the CDR3: TGCGCCAGCAGCCATTCGGCCCAACGAGAGACCCAGTACTTC. Encoded protein: CASSHSAQRETQYF.

In its sample, this clonotype was seen a few times. The chain combines TRBV28 with TRBJ2-7; 7 nucleotides line up with TRBD2. Germline CDR1 reads MDHEN; CDR2 reads SYDVKM. The J segment lost 1 base and the V segment lost 6 bases, leaving 9 bases of the junction unmatched. This CDR3 spans 15 amino acids. This CDR3 reads CASRPIRGGSYEQYF. The CDR3 DNA reads TGTGCCAGCAGACCGATACGCGGGGGTTCCTACGAGCAGTACTTC. Supplemented by reference TRBV28 and TRBJ2-7, the full variable domain reads DVKVTQSSRYLVKRTGEKVFLECVQDMDHENMFWYRQDPGLGLRLIYFSYDVKMKEKGDIPEGYSVSREKKERFSLILESASTNQTSMYLCASRPIRGGSYEQYFGPGTRLTVT.

This clonotype has more than one count but fewer than ten. Compared with germline, one end of the junction differs, possibly owing to a read error. The chain has TRBV7-9 and TRBJ2-1; 8 nucleotides line up with TRBD1. The CDR3 consists of 13 residues. Per germline, CDR1 SEHNR and CDR2 FQNEAQ (reference sequence). The CDR3 spells CASSYDRDRHQCF. CDR3 DNA sequence: TGTGCCAGCAGCTACGACCGGGACAGGCACCAATGCTTC.

This clonotype was seen a handful of times. The chain employs TRBV4-1 and TRBJ1-1; D unclear. V lost 2 bases, J lost 4 bases, and 11 bases lay in between. Germline V lookup: CDR1 MGHRA, CDR2 YSYEKL. The CDR3 loop spans 14 amino acids. CDR3: CASSQIGLGTEAFF. The CDR3 DNA is TGCGCCAGCAGCCAAATTGGACTCGGCACTGAAGCTTTCTTT.

The chain couples TRBV11-3 to TRBJ2-1, with D perhaps given as TRBD1 or TRBD2 (5 bases each). CDR3 length equals 14 residues. The germline V and J ends were trimmed by 1 base and 4 bases, with 8 bases remaining between them. The germline gives CDR1 SGHNT, CDR2 YENEEA. CDR3 sequence reads: CASSLAGPYNEQFF. DNA for the CDR3: TGTGCCAGCAGCTTAGCGGGGCCGTACAATGAGCAGTTCTTC.

This clonotype was counted ten times or more. The chain uses TRBV11-2 and TRBJ1-4; 7 bases align to TRBD1. Losses at the gene ends were 11 bases for V and 3 bases for J; bases not matched to a gene: 6. CDR3 length: 13 amino acids. Germline V lookup: CDR1 SGHAT, CDR2 FQNNGV. CDR3 sequence (DNA): TGTGCCTCCGGGGGACAGCCTAATGAAAAACTGTTTTTT. Its translation is CASGGQPNEKLFF.

The chain links TRBV20-1 to TRBJ2-5; D tentatively fits TRBD1 or TRBD2 (5 bases each). Germline CDR1 is DFQATT and CDR2 is SNEGSKA (reference sequence). The V and J ends lost 5 bases and 5 bases respectively, with 15 bases between them. The CDR3 has 13 amino acids. CDR3: CSAARDPRETQYF. In DNA, the CDR3 is TGCAGTGCTGCCCGGGACCCGAGGGAGACCCAGTACTTC.

The sample holds a few counts of this clonotype. The rearrangement joins TRBV6-6 to TRBJ1-1, with D hard to call. Trimming pared 5 bases from V and 8 bases from J, leaving 15 bases between. The CDR3 has 13 amino acids. Germline-derived CDR1 and CDR2 are MNHNY and SVGAGI (reference sequence). The CDR3 DNA reads TGTGCCAGCAGTCCATATACCGGGAGCGAAGCTTTCTTT. It encodes CASSPYTGSEAFF.

The gene calls are TRBV7-2 and TRBJ2-1, with D possibly being TRBD2 (6 bases). The germline CDR1 and CDR2 sequences are SGHTA and FQGNSA. V was cut by 1 base and J by 2 bases, with 9 bases left in between. This CDR3 spans 15 amino acids. The CDR3 nucleotides are TGTGCCAGCAGCTTAGGAGCGGGTCCCTACAATGAGCAGTTCTTC. Amino acids: CASSLGAGPYNEQFF. The full variable domain, in which reference TRBV7-2 and TRBJ2-1 provide the parts outside the CDR3, is GAGVSQSPSNKVTEKGKDVELRCDPISGHTALYWYRQSLGQGLEFLIYFQGNSAPDKSGLPSDRFSAERTGGSVSTLTIQRTQQEDSAVYLCASSLGAGPYNEQFFGPGTRLTVL.

V and J are TRBV3-1 and TRBJ1-5, with a tentative D call TRBD1 (6 bases). The CDR3 extends over 18 amino acids. Germline loops: CDR1 LGHDT, CDR2 YNNKEL (reference sequence). Deletions cut 0 bases from V and 0 bases from J, with 15 bases between. The CDR3 bases are TGTGCCAGCAGCCAAGAACCCCCAGGGGCAACTAGCAATCAGCCCCAGCATTTT. It specifies CASSQEPPGATSNQPQHF. The whole variable domain, filled in from reference TRBV3-1 and TRBJ1-5, reads DTAVSQTPKYLVTQMGNDKSIKCEQNLGHDTMYWYKQDSKKFLKIMFSYNNKELIINETVPNRFSPKSPDKAHLNLHINSLELGDSAVYFCASSQEPPGATSNQPQHFGDGTRLSIL.

CDR3 coding DNA: TGCAGTGCTAGAGAACTAGCGGGAGGCACAGATACGCAGTATTTT. This sequence encodes CSARELAGGTDTQYF. The chain employs TRBV20-1 and TRBJ2-3, with 11 bases aligning to TRBD2. Losses at the gene ends were 0 bases for V and 1 base for J; bases not matched to a gene: 0. Germline values: CDR1 DFQATT, CDR2 SNEGSKA (reference sequence). The CDR3 is 15 residues long.

This clonotype has just a few counts. The rearrangement links TRBV7-2 to TRBJ2-3; 14 bases match TRBD2. The trim removed 5 bases at V and 6 bases at J, leaving 1 base unmatched. Germline lookup yields CDR1 SGHTA and CDR2 FQGNSA. The CDR3 totals 14 residues. The CDR3 loop reads CASSRLAGGDTQYF. In DNA, the CDR3 is TGTGCCAGCAGCCGACTAGCGGGAGGGGATACGCAGTATTTT.

J is TRBJ2-1 and V is TRBV2, with D perhaps TRBD2 (5 bases). This CDR3 comprises 14 residues. Germline-derived CDR1 and CDR2 are SNHLY and FYNNEI. V was clipped by 7 bases and J by 0 bases, with 10 bases between them. The CDR3: CASMTGSSYNEQFF. CDR3 in DNA: TGTGCCAGCATGACGGGGAGCTCCTACAATGAGCAGTTCTTC.